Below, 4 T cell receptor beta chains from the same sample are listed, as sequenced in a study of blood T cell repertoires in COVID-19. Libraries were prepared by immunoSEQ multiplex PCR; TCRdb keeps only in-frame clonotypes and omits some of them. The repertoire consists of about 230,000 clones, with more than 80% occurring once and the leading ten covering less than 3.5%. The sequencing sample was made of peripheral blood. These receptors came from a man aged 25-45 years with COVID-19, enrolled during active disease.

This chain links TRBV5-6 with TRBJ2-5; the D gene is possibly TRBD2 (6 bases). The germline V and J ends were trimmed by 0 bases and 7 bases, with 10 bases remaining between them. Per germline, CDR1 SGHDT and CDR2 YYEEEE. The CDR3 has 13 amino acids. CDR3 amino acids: CASSLAEGSTQYF. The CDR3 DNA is TGTGCCAGCAGCTTGGCGGAGGGATCGACCCAGTACTTC.

The DNA of the CDR3 is TGCGCCAGCAGCAACCAATTTAGCTCCTACAATGAGCAGTTCTTC. Translating gives CASSNQFSSYNEQFF. The V and J genes are TRBV5-1 and TRBJ2-1; D gene unclear. Germline CDR1 and CDR2: SGHRS and YFSETQ. Trimming left V 4 bases short and J 0 bases short, with 11 bases between. The CDR3 is made up of 15 amino acids.

The chain's CDR3 is CASSPDRDYEQYF. For the CDR3, the DNA is TGTGCCAGCAGTCCAGACAGGGACTACGAGCAGTACTTC. The chain links TRBV2 to TRBJ2-7; 7 positions match TRBD1. CDR1 and CDR2 from the germline V gene are SNHLY and FYNNEI. V lost 5 bases to trimming and J lost 3 bases; unmatched junction nucleotides: 4. This CDR3 has 13 amino acids.

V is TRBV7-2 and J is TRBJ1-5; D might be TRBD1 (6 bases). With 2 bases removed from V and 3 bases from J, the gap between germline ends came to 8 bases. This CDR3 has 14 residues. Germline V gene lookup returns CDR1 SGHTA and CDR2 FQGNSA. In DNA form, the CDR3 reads TGTGCCAGCAGCTTAAGGGGGACCAATCAGCCCCAGCATTTT. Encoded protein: CASSLRGTNQPQHF.